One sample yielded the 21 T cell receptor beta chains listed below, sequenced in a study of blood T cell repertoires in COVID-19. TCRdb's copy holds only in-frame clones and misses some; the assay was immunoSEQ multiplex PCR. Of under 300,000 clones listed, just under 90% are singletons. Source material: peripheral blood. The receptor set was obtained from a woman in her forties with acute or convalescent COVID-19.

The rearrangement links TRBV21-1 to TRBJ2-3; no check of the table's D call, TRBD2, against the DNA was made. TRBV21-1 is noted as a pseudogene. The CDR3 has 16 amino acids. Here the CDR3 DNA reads TGTGCCAGCAGCAAAGACGCGGGGGGCCCATCCGGAAGGCAGTATTTT. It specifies CASSKDAGGPSGRQYF.

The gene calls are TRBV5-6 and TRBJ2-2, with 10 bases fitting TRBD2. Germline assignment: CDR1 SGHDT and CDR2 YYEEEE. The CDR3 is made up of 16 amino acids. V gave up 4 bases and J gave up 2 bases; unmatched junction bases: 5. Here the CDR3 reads CASSRTSGDNTGELFF. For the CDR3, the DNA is TGTGCCAGCAGCCGAACTAGCGGGGATAACACCGGGGAGCTGTTTTTT.

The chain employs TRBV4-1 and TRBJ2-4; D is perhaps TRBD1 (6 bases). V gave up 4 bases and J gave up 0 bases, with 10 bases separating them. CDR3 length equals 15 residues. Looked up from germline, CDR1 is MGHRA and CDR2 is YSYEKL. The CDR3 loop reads CASSLGQLAKNIQYF. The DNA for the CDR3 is TGCGCCAGCAGCCTCGGACAGCTAGCCAAAAACATTCAGTACTTC.

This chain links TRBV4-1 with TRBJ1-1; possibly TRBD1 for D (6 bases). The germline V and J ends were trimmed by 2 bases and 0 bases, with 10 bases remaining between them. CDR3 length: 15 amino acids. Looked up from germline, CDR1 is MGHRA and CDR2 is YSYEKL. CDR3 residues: CASSQPDRLNTEAFF. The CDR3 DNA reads TGCGCCAGCAGCCAACCCGACAGGTTGAACACTGAAGCTTTCTTT.

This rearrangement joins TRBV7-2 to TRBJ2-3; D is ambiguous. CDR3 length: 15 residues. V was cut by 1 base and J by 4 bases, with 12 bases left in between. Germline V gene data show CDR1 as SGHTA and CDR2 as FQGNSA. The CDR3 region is CASSLVSVVADTQYF. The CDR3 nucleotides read TGTGCCAGCAGCTTAGTGTCAGTCGTCGCAGATACGCAGTATTTT.

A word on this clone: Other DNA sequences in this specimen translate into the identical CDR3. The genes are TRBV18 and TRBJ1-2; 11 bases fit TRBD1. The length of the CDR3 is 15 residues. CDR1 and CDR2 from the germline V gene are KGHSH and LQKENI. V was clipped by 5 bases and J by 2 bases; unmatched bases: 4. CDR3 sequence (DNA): TGTGCCAGCTCAGTGGACAGGGGGCTGAACTATGGCTACACCTTC. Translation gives CASSVDRGLNYGYTF.

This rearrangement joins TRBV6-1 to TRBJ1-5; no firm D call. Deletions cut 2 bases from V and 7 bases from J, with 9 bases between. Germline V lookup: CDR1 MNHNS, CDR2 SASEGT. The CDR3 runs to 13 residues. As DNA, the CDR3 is TGTGCCAGCAGTGAAACTGCCGCCCAGCCCCAGCATTTT. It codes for CASSETAAQPQHF.

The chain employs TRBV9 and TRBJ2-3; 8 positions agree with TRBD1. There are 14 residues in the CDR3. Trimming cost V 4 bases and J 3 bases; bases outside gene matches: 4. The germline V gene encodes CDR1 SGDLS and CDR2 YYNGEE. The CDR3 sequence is CASSQTGATDTQYF. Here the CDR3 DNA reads TGTGCCAGCAGCCAGACAGGGGCTACAGATACGCAGTATTTT.

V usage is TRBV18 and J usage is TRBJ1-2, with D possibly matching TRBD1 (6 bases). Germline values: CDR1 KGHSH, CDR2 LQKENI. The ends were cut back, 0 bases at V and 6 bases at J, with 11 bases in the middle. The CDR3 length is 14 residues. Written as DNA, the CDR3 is TGTGCCAGCTCACCACCGGTCAAGGGGGATGGCTACACCTTC. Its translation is CASSPPVKGDGYTF.

The CDR3 here is CSVEIDSRQGAEAFF. CDR3 nucleotides: TGCAGCGTTGAGATTGATTCCCGACAGGGGGCTGAAGCTTTCTTT. The J gene is TRBJ1-1, the V gene TRBV29-1; the match to TRBD1 covers 9 bases. J gave up 6 bases and V 3 bases, and 11 bases lay outside the gene matches. CDR1 is SQVTM, CDR2 ANQGSEA, per germline. This CDR3 has 15 amino acids.

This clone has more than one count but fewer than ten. The CDR3 DNA sequence: TGTGCCAGCAGCTTAAAAGGGGGCACTGAAGCTTTCTTT. It codes for CASSLKGGTEAFF. The genes are TRBV7-9 and TRBJ1-1; tentative D call: TRBD1 (6 bases). The CDR3 covers 13 residues. The germline CDR1 and CDR2 sequences are SEHNR and FQNEAQ (reference sequence). V was clipped by 2 bases and J by 4 bases, with 8 bases between them.

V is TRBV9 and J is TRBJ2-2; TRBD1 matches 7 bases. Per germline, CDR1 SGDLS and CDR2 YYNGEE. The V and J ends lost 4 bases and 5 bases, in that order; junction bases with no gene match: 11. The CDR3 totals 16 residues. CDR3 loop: CASSIRTGLSTGELFF. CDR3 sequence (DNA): TGTGCCAGCAGCATAAGGACAGGTCTTTCGACCGGGGAGCTGTTTTTT.

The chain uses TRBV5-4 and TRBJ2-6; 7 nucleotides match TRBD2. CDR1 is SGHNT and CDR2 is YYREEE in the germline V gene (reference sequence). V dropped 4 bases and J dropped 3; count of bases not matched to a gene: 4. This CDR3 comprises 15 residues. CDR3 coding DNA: TGTGCCAGCAGCCCGCGGGGGAGTGGGGCCAACGTCCTGACTTTC. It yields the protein CASSPRGSGANVLTF.

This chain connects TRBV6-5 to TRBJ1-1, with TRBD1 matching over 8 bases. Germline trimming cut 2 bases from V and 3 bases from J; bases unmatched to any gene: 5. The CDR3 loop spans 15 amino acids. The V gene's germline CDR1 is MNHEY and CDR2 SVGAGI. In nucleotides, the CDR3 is TGTGCCAGCAGTTACCAGGGGGCGGTTCACACTGAAGCTTTCTTT. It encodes CASSYQGAVHTEAFF.

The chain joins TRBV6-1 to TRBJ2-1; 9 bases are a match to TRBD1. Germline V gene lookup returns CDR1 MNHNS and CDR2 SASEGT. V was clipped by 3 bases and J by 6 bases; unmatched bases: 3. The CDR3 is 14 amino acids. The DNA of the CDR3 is TGTGCCAGCAGTGATCCGGGACAGGGCAATGAGCAGTTCTTC. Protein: CASSDPGQGNEQFF.

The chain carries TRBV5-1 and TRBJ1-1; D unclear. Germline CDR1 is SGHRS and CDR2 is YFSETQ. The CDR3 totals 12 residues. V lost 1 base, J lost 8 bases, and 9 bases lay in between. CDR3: CASSLSQREAFF. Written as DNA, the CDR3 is TGCGCCAGCAGCTTGTCACAACGAGAAGCTTTCTTT.

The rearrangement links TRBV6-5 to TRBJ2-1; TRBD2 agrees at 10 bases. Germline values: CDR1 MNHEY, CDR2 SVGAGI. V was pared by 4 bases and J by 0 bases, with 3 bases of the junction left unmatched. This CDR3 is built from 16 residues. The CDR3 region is CASSSRLAGSYNEQFF. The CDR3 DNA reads TGTGCCAGCAGTTCTAGACTAGCGGGCTCCTACAATGAGCAGTTCTTC.

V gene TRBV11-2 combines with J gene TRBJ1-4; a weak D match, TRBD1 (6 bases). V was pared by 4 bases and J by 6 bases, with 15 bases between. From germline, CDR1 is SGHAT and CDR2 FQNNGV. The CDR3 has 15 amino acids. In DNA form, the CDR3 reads TGTGCCAGCAGCTCGGACAGCATTACCCATGAAAAACTGTTTTTT. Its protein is CASSSDSITHEKLFF.

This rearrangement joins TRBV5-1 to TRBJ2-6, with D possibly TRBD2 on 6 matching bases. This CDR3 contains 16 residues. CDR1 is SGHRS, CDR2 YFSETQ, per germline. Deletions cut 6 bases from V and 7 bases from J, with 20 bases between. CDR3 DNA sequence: TGCGCCAGCACGGGACTGAGCGGGTTAACAGCCAACGTCCTGACTTTC. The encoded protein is CASTGLSGLTANVLTF.

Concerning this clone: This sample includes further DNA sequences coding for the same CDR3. The CDR3 coding sequence is TGTGCCAGTAGTACTGACAGGGGAAGGAGCAATCAGCCCCAGCATTTT. Protein: CASSTDRGRSNQPQHF. This rearrangement joins TRBV19 to TRBJ1-5; TRBD1 agrees at 8 bases. CDR1 is LNHDA and CDR2 is SQIVND in the germline V gene (reference sequence). Trimming took 4 bases from V and 1 from J; bases not matched to a gene: 6. The CDR3 has 16 residues.

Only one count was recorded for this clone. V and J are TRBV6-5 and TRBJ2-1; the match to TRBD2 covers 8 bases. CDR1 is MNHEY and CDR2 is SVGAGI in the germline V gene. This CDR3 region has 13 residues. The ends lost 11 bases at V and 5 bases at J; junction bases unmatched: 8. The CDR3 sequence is CAGGGGTDNEQFF. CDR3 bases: TGTGCCGGGGGCGGGGGGACCGACAATGAGCAGTTCTTC.